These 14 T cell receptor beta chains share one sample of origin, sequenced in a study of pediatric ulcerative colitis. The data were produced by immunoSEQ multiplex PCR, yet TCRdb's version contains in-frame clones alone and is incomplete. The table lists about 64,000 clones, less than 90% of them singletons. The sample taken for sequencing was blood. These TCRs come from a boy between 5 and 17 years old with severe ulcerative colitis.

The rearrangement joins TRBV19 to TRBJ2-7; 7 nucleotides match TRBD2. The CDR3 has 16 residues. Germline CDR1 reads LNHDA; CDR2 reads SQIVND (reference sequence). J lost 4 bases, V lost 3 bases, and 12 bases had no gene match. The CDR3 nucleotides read TGTGCCAGTAGTATTAGCGGGCTAGCGGATCTGTACGAGCAGTACTTC. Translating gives CASSISGLADLYEQYF.

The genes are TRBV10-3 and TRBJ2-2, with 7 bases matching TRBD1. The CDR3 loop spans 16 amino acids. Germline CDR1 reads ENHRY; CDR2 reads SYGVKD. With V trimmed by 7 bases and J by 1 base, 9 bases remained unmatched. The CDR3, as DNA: TGTGCCATCAACCCGCAGGGGGAATTGAACACCGGGGAGCTGTTTTTT. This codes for CAINPQGELNTGELFF.

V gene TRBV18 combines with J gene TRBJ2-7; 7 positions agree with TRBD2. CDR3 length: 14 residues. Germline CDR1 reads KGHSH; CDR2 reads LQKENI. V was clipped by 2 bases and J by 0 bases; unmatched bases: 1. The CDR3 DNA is TGTGCCAGCTCACCAGGCGGGGGCTCCTACGAGCAGTACTTC. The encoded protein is CASSPGGGSYEQYF.

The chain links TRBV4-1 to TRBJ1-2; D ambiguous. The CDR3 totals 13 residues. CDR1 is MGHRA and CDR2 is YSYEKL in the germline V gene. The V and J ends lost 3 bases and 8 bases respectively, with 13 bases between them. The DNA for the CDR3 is TGCGCCAGCAGCCATAACAGCCTCGGGGGCTACACCTTC. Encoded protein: CASSHNSLGGYTF.

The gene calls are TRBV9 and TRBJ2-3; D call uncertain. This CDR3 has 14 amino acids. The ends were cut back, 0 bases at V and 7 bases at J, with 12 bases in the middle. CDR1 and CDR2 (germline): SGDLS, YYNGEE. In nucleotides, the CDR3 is TGTGCCAGCAGCGTAGTCGCAGGCACCAATACGCAGTATTTT. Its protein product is CASSVVAGTNTQYF.

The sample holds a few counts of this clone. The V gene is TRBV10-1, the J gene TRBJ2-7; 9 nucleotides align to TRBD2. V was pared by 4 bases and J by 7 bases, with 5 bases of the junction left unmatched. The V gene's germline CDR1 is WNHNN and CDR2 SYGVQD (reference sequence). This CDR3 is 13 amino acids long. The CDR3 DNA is TGCGCCAGCAGTGGGGTAGCGGGGGAAGAGCAGTACTTC. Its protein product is CASSGVAGEEQYF.

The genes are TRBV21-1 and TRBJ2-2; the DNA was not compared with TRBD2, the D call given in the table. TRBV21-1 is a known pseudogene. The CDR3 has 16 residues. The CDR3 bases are TGTGCCAGCAGCAAAGCGCAACGGGAGAGGACCGGGGAGCTGTTTTTT. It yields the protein CASSKAQRERTGELFF.

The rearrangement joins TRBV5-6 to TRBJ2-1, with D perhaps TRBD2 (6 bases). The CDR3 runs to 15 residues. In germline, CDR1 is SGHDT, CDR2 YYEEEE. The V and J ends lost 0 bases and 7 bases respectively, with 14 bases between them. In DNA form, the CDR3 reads TGTGCCAGCAGCTTGGGGTCGGGAGTTGTGAATGAGCAGTTCTTC. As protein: CASSLGSGVVNEQFF.

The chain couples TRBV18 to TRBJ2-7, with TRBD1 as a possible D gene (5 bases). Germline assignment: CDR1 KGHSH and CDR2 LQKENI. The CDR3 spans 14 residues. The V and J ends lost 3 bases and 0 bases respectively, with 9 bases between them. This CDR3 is CASSPLGDSYEQYF. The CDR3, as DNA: TGTGCCAGCTCACCGTTAGGGGACTCCTACGAGCAGTACTTC.

The DNA of the CDR3 is TGTGCCAGCAGTTTAGGGGGGAGGGCCTTCGATGAGCAGTTCTTC. This sequence encodes CASSLGGRAFDEQFF. V gene TRBV27 combines with J gene TRBJ2-1; 7 nucleotides agree with TRBD2. The CDR3 is 15 residues long. Germline trimming cut 2 bases from V and 8 bases from J; bases unmatched to any gene: 9. Per the germline V gene, CDR1 is MNHEY and CDR2 is SMNVEV (reference sequence).

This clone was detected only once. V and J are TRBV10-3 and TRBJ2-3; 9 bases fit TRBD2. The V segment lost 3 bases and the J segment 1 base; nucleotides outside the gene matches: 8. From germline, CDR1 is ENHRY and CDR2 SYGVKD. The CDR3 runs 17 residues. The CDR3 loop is CAISDPLAGEGTDTQYF. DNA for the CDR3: TGTGCCATCAGTGACCCATTAGCGGGAGAGGGCACAGATACGCAGTATTTT.

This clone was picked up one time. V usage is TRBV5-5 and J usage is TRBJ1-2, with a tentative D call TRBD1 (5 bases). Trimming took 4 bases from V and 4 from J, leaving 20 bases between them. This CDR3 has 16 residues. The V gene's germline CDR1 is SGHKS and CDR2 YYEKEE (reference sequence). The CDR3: CASSPRDLEEGYGYTF. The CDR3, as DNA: TGTGCCAGCAGCCCCCGGGACCTCGAAGAGGGCTATGGCTACACCTTC. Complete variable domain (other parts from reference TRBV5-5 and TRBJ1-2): DAGVTQSPTHLIKTRGQQVTLRCSPISGHKSVSWYQQVLGQGPQFIFQYYEKEERGRGNFPDRFSARQFPNYSSELNVNALLLGDSALYLCASSPRDLEEGYGYTFGSGTRLTVV.

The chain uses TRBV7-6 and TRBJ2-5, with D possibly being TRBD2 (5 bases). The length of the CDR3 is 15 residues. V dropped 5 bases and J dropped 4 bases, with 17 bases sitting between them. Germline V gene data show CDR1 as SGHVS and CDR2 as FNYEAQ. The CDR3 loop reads CASSPMYGRGETQYF. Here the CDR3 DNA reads TGTGCCAGCAGCCCTATGTACGGACGGGGAGAGACCCAGTACTTC.

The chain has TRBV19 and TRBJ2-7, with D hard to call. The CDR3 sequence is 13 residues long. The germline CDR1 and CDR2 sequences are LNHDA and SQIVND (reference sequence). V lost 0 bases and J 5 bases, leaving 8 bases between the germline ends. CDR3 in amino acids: CASSIDRANEQYF. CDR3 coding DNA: TGTGCCAGTAGTATAGATCGGGCAAACGAGCAGTACTTC.